The 17 T cell receptor beta chains listed next were all sequenced from one sample in a study of blood T cell repertoires in COVID-19. Some clones are missing from TCRdb's copy, which holds only in-frame ones; the method was immunoSEQ multiplex PCR. The data show about 45,000 clones, over 75% seen once. The sample taken for sequencing was peripheral blood. The receptors were gathered from a human donor in a cohort sampled during active COVID-19.

The rearrangement links TRBV30 to TRBJ1-5; the match to TRBD1 covers 7 bases. The trim removed 4 bases at V and 3 bases at J, leaving 9 bases unmatched. Germline V gene sequence: CDR1 GTSNPN, CDR2 SVGIG (reference sequence). The length of the CDR3 is 15 residues. This chain's CDR3 is CAWTSRTGFNQPQHF. In DNA, the CDR3 is TGTGCCTGGACATCCCGGACAGGCTTCAATCAGCCCCAGCATTTT. Filled out from reference TRBV30 and TRBJ1-5, the complete variable domain reads SQTIHQWPATLVQPVGSPLSLECTVEGTSNPNLYWYRQAAGRGLQLLFYSVGIGQISSEVPQNLSASRPQDRQFILSSKKLLLSDSGFYLCAWTSRTGFNQPQHFGDGTRLSIL.

The V and J genes are TRBV6-5 and TRBJ1-2; 10 nucleotides match TRBD1. This CDR3 region has 15 residues. V shed 0 bases, J shed 4 bases, and the junction held 2 bases outside the gene matches. Germline CDR1 and CDR2: MNHEY and SVGAGI. The CDR3 nucleotides are TGTGCCAGCAGTTACTCCCGACAGGGGGCCTATGGCTACACCTTC. Translating it yields CASSYSRQGAYGYTF.

This clone was picked up a small number of times. This sequence joins TRBV11-1 and TRBJ2-7, with TRBD2 matching over 7 bases. This CDR3 region has 16 residues. CDR1 is SGHAT and CDR2 is FQDESV in the germline V gene (reference sequence). After removal of 0 bases from V and 3 bases from J, the junction contained 8 bases not matched to a gene. CDR3 nucleotide sequence: TGTGCCAGCAGCTTAGCCCCACCGGGGAGGGGCTACGAGCAGTACTTC. It is translated as CASSLAPPGRGYEQYF.

This sequence joins TRBV30 and TRBJ2-5; 7 bases are a match to TRBD2. J was trimmed by 2 bases and V by 3 bases; bases with no gene match: 9. This CDR3 is 15 amino acids long. CDR1 is GTSNPN, CDR2 SVGIG, per germline (reference sequence). The CDR3 bases are TGTGCCTGGAGCCGTAAGGGACTAACGCAAGAGACCCAGTACTTC. Protein sequence: CAWSRKGLTQETQYF.

J is TRBJ2-7 and V is TRBV6-1; 7 positions match TRBD1. This CDR3 has 15 residues. The junction had 10 bases not matched to a gene; V was cut back by 3 bases and J by 5 bases. Germline-derived CDR1 and CDR2 are MNHNS and SASEGT. The CDR3 protein is CASSEGDRVKNEQYF. The CDR3, as DNA: TGTGCCAGCAGTGAGGGTGACAGGGTAAAGAACGAGCAGTACTTC.

CDR3 nucleotide sequence: TGTGCCATCAGTGATGTAGGACAGGGCGGGACTGAAGCTTTCTTT. This encodes CAISDVGQGGTEAFF. The V and J genes are TRBV10-3 and TRBJ1-1; 8 bases align to TRBD1. The CDR3 is 15 residues long. CDR1 is ENHRY, CDR2 SYGVKD, per germline. Trimming removed 3 bases from V and 5 bases from J; junction bases left unmatched: 8.

This clone appeared a few times. V is TRBV28 and J is TRBJ2-5, with D maybe TRBD1 (5 bases). Trimming removed 6 bases at V and 5 bases at J, with 16 bases between. Germline V lookup: CDR1 MDHEN, CDR2 SYDVKM. This CDR3 comprises 14 residues. The CDR3 loop reads CASSPSWGAETQYF. Here the CDR3 DNA reads TGTGCCAGCAGCCCTTCCTGGGGCGCCGAGACCCAGTACTTC. The full variable domain, with the rest looked up from reference TRBV28 and TRBJ2-5, is DVKVTQSSRYLVKRTGEKVFLECVQDMDHENMFWYRQDPGLGLRLIYFSYDVKMKEKGDIPEGYSVSREKKERFSLILESASTNQTSMYLCASSPSWGAETQYFGPGTRLLVL.

The genes are TRBV5-4 and TRBJ1-3; 8 bases fit TRBD1. Germline V gene data show CDR1 as SGHNT and CDR2 as YYREEE (reference sequence). Unmatched junction bases numbered 5, after V lost 0 bases and J lost 3 bases. This CDR3 region has 16 residues. The CDR3 is CASSLDGQGRGNTIYF. In DNA form, the CDR3 reads TGTGCCAGCAGCTTGGACGGACAGGGACGTGGAAACACCATATATTTT.

The chain joins TRBV3-1 (or the pseudogene TRBV3-2) to TRBJ1-1; 7 positions match TRBD1. The V segment lost 6 bases and the J segment 3 bases; nucleotides outside the gene matches: 10. Germline V gives CDR1 LGHDT, CDR2 YNNKEL (reference sequence). The CDR3 loop spans 15 amino acids. Here the CDR3 reads CASRRRTTGDTEAFF. Here the CDR3 DNA reads TGTGCCAGCAGAAGGAGGACCACAGGGGACACTGAAGCTTTCTTT.

This clone was counted between two and nine times. The rearrangement links TRBV25-1 to TRBJ2-7, with D tentatively TRBD1 (5 bases). The CDR3 is 13 amino acids. CDR1 is MGHDK, CDR2 SYGVNS, per germline. V was trimmed by 6 bases and J by 1 base, leaving 10 bases between them. CDR3 nucleotides: TGTGCCAGCAGGGACACACCATCCTACGAGCAGTACTTC. Amino acids: CASRDTPSYEQYF.

This chain connects TRBV30 to TRBJ1-2; 7 nucleotides line up with TRBD1. V gave up 1 base and J gave up 3 bases; unmatched junction bases: 5. The CDR3 length is 14 residues. Germline CDR1 and CDR2: GTSNPN and SVGIG (reference sequence). CDR3 sequence: CAWSAHRGDYGYTF. The CDR3 DNA is TGTGCCTGGAGTGCCCACAGGGGAGACTATGGCTACACCTTC.

The genes are TRBV18 and TRBJ2-7; D not certain. The CDR3 covers 13 residues. Germline V gene sequence: CDR1 KGHSH, CDR2 LQKENI. Trimming removed 2 bases at V and 5 bases at J, with 10 bases between. CDR3 amino acids: CASSPFVRDEQYF. The CDR3 DNA reads as TGTGCCAGCTCACCATTCGTCCGAGACGAGCAGTACTTC.

This sequence joins TRBV18 and TRBJ2-5, with D possibly being TRBD1 (5 bases). Germline CDR1 and CDR2: KGHSH and LQKENI. V was shortened by 3 bases and J by 5 bases, with 16 bases between the two germline ends. CDR3 length: 15 residues. The CDR3 loop is CASSPAAGWAETQYF. CDR3 sequence (DNA): TGTGCCAGCTCACCGGCGGCAGGGTGGGCGGAGACCCAGTACTTC.

The J gene is TRBJ2-3, the V gene TRBV4-3; D remains unclear. The CDR3 has 16 residues. Between the trimmed V and J ends, which lost 0 bases and 1 base, there was a span of 11 bases. Germline CDR1 and CDR2: LGHNA and YSLEER. Here the CDR3 DNA reads TGCGCCAGCAGCCAAGAGCTACCATCGGGCACAGATACGCAGTATTTT. Encoded protein: CASSQELPSGTDTQYF.

This clone came up a few times. This chain joins TRBV5-5 and TRBJ2-1; D not resolved. CDR1 and CDR2 from the germline V gene are SGHKS and YYEKEE (reference sequence). The CDR3 is made up of 17 amino acids. The V end lost 0 bases, the J end lost 0 bases, and 13 bases lay between the germline ends. CDR3 DNA: TGTGCCAGCAGCTTGGCCCAGCTGCGGAGCTCCTACAATGAGCAGTTCTTC. The encoded protein is CASSLAQLRSSYNEQFF.

This clone was seen only a few times. The chain joins TRBV6-5 to TRBJ1-5, with 7 bases identical to TRBD1. The CDR3 consists of 13 residues. V dropped 6 bases and J dropped 7; count of bases not matched to a gene: 6. Germline CDR1 reads MNHEY; CDR2 reads SVGAGI. The CDR3 DNA is TGTGCCAGCAGGACAGGGTCGGGACAGCCCCAGCATTTT. It codes for CASRTGSGQPQHF.

The rearrangement uses TRBV11-3 and TRBJ2-3; D gene unclear. Trimming took off 5 bases at V and 1 base at J, with 7 bases between the two ends. This CDR3 contains 13 residues. The germline V gene encodes CDR1 SGHNT and CDR2 YENEEA. The CDR3 here is CASSPTGTDTQYF. DNA of the CDR3: TGTGCCAGCAGCCCAACGGGCACAGATACGCAGTATTTT. The complete variable domain, with remaining parts taken from reference TRBV11-3 and TRBJ2-3, reads EAGVVQSPRYKIIEKKQPVAFWCNPISGHNTLYWYLQNLGQGPELLIRYENEEAVDDSQLPKDRFSAERLKGVDSTLKIQPAELGDSAVYLCASSPTGTDTQYFGPGTRLTVL.